This T cell receptor (beta chain) was recovered during a study of long-term antiretroviral therapy in people with HIV. Study outcomes and limitations: Possibly under older ART regimens, blood was drawn between about 2003 and 2017. The study found that diversity rose after ART but stayed below transplant donor controls.

immunoSEQ v3.0 was run at survey level. Sequenced by immunoSEQ multiplex PCR; TCRdb stores in-frame clones only, minus some. The sample holds about 28,000 clones, 86% seen once. As regards this clone: What it binds is unknown.

Each donor had at least one pre-ART and at least two post-ART PBMC samples. Germline-derived CDR1 and CDR2 are WNHNN and SYGVQD (reference sequence). This CDR3 has 13 amino acids. V shed 5 bases, J shed 5 bases, and the junction held 6 bases outside the gene matches. The TCR originated in a woman aged 25-40 years with HIV. This sample comprised unsorted PBMCs, obtained 0.8 years after starting antiretroviral therapy. V is TRBV10-1 and J is TRBJ2-7, with 7 nucleotides matching TRBD1. This CDR3 is CASSRDRSHEQYV. CDR3 DNA sequence: TGCGCCAGCAGTCGGGACAGAAGCCACGAGCAGTACGTC.